What follows describes a single T cell receptor (beta chain). This entry belongs to a study of blood T cell repertoires in COVID-19. Study details: PBMCs, B-cell-depleted T cells, or T cells provided the cDNA or gDNA that made up the material.

Everyone who took part was 18 to 89 years old, and they came from 20 to 25 US areas. In assigning cohorts, the study relied on participant-reported clinical history. Before being deemed recovered, Cohort 3 donors had two negative PCRs, clearance, or symptom resolution. V gave up 1 base and J gave up 3 bases, with 9 bases separating them. Germline CDR1 MGHDK, CDR2 SYGVNS. The CDR3 loop spans 14 amino acids. Profiled with immunoSEQ multiplex PCR; TCRdb holds only in-frame clones, not every one. Here the sample spans around 300,000 clones, roughly 86% being singletons. The source material was PBMCs or T cells enriched from blood (not recorded which). The TCR originated in a woman aged 25 to 39 who had recovered from COVID-19. V is TRBV25-1 and J is TRBJ1-2; TRBD1 is a possible D gene (6 bases). The CDR3 DNA reads TGTGCCAGCAGTGAATTGGACAGCTACTATGGCTACACCTTC. Translating it yields CASSELDSYYGYTF.